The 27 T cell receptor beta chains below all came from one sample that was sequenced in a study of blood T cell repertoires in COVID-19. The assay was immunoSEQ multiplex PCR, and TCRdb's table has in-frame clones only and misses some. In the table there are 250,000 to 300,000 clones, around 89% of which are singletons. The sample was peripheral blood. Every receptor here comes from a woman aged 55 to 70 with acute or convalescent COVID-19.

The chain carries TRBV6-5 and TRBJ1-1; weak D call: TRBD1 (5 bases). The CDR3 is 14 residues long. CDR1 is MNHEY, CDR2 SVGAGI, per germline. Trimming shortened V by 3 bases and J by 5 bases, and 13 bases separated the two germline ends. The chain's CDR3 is CASSYRIGGTEAFF. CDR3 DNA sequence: TGTGCCAGCAGTTATAGGATCGGGGGTACTGAAGCTTTCTTT.

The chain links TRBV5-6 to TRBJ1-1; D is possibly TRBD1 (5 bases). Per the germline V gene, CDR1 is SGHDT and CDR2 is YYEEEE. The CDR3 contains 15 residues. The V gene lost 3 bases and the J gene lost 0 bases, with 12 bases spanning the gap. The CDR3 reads CASSYVGAMNTEAFF. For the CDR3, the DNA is TGTGCCAGCAGCTACGTAGGGGCTATGAACACTGAAGCTTTCTTT. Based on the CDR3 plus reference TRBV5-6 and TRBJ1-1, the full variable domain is DAGVTQSPTHLIKTRGQQVTLRCSPKSGHDTVSWYQQALGQGPQFIFQYYEEEERQRGNFPDRFSGHQFPNYSSELNVNALLLGDSALYLCASSYVGAMNTEAFFGQGTRLTVV.

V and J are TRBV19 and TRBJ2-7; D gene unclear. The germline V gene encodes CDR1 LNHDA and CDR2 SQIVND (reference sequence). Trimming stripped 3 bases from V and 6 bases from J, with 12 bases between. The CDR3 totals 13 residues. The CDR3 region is CASSIEASGEQYF. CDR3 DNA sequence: TGTGCCAGTAGTATTGAGGCGTCGGGCGAGCAGTACTTC. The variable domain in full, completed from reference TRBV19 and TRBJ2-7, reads DGGITQSPKYLFRKEGQNVTLSCEQNLNHDAMYWYRQDPGQGLRLIYYSQIVNDFQKGDIAEGYSVSREKKESFPLTVTSAQKNPTAFYLCASSIEASGEQYFGPGTRLTVT.

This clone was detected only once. The CDR3: CASSDGGGGTDTQYF. The CDR3 bases are TGTGCCAGTAGTGACGGGGGCGGGGGGACAGATACGCAGTATTTT. The V call is TRBV19, the J call TRBJ2-3, with 8 nucleotides matching TRBD2. The CDR3 has 15 amino acids. Germline V lookup: CDR1 LNHDA, CDR2 SQIVND (reference sequence). V shed 5 bases and J 3 bases; nucleotides not matched to a gene: 7. The variable domain in full, with the rest retrieved from reference TRBV19 and TRBJ2-3, is DGGITQSPKYLFRKEGQNVTLSCEQNLNHDAMYWYRQDPGQGLRLIYYSQIVNDFQKGDIAEGYSVSREKKESFPLTVTSAQKNPTAFYLCASSDGGGGTDTQYFGPGTRLTVL.

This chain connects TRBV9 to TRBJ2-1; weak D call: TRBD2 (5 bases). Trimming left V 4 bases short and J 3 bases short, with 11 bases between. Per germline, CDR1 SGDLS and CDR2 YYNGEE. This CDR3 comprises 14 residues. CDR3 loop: CASSPEEFYNEQFF. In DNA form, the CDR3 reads TGTGCCAGCAGCCCGGAGGAGTTCTACAATGAGCAGTTCTTC.

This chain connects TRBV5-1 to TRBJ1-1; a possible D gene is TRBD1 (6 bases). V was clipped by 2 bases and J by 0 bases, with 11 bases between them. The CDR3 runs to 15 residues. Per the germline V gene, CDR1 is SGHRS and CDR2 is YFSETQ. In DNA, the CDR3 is TGCGCCAGCAGCTTCAGGGGCCCTATGAACACTGAAGCTTTCTTT. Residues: CASSFRGPMNTEAFF. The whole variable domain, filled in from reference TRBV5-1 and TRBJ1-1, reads KAGVTQTPRYLIKTRGQQVTLSCSPISGHRSVSWYQQTPGQGLQFLFEYFSETQRNKGNFPGRFSGRQFSNSRSEMNVSTLELGDSALYLCASSFRGPMNTEAFFGQGTRLTVV.

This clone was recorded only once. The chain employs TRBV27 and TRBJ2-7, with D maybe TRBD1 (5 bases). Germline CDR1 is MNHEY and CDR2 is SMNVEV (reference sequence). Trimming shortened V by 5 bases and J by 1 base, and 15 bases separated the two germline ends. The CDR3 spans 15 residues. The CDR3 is CASSPKTGLSYEQYF. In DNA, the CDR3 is TGTGCCAGCAGTCCTAAAACAGGCCTATCCTACGAGCAGTACTTC.

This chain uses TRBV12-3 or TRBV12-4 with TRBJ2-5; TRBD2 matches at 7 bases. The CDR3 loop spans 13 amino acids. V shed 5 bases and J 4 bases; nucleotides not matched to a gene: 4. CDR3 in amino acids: CASSHGGGETQYF. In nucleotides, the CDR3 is TGTGCCAGCAGTCACGGCGGGGGAGAGACCCAGTACTTC.

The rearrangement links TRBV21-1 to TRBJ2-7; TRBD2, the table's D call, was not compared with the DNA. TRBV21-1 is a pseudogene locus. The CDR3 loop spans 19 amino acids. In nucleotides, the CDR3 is TGTGCCAGCAGCAAAGCTTGCGGTATAGAGCGGGAGCCCTCCTACGAGCAGTACTTC. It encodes CASSKACGIEREPSYEQYF.

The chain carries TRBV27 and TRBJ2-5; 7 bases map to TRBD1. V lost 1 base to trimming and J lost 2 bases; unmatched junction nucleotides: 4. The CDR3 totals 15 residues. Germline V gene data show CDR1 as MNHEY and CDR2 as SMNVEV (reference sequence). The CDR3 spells CASSLWTGSQETQYF. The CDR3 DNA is TGTGCCAGCAGTTTATGGACAGGCTCACAAGAGACCCAGTACTTC.

The CDR3 loop is CASSPKDRGFSMPLHF. The CDR3 coding sequence is TGTGCCAGCAGCCCGAAAGACAGGGGTTTTTCGATGCCCCTCCACTTT. The chain combines TRBV7-2 with TRBJ1-6, with 8 bases fitting TRBD1. Trimming removed 5 bases from V and 13 bases from J; junction bases left unmatched: 16. Germline assignment: CDR1 SGHTA and CDR2 FQGNSA. The CDR3 consists of 16 residues.

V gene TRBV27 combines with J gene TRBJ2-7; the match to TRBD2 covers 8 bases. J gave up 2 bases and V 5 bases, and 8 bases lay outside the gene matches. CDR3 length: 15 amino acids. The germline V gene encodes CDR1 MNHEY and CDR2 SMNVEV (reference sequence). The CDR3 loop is CASSTLAGFAYEQYF. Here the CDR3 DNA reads TGTGCCAGCAGTACTTTAGCGGGATTCGCCTACGAGCAGTACTTC.

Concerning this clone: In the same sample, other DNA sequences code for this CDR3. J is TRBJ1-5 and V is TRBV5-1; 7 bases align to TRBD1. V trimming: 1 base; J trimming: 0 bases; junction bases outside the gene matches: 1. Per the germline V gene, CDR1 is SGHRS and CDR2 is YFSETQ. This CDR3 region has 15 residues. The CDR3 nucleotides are TGCGCCAGCAGCTTGACAGGGGATAGCAATCAGCCCCAGCATTTT. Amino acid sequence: CASSLTGDSNQPQHF.

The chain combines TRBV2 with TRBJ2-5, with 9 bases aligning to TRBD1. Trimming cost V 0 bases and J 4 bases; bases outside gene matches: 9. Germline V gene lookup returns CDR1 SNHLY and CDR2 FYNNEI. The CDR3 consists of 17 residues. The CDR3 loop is CASSEARGTGTTETQYF. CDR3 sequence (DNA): TGTGCCAGCAGTGAAGCGAGGGGGACAGGGACTACAGAGACCCAGTACTTC.

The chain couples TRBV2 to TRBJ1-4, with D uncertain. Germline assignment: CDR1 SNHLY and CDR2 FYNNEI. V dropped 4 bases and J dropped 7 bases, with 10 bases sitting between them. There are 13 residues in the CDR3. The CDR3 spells CASSAEGGEKLFF. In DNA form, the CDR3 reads TGTGCCAGCAGTGCGGAGGGCGGTGAAAAACTGTTTTTT.

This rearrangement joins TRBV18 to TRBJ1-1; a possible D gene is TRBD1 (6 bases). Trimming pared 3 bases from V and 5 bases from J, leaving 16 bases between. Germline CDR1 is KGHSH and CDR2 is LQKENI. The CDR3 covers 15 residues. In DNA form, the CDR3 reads TGTGCCAGCTCACCGCGGACAGAAATGGGGACTGAAGCTTTCTTT. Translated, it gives CASSPRTEMGTEAFF.

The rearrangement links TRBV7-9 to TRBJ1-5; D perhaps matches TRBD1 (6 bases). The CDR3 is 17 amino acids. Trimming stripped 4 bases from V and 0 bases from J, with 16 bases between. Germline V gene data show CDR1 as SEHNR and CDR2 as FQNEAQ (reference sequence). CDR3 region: CASSSGDGTSSNQPQHF. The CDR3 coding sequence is TGTGCCAGCAGCTCAGGGGATGGGACAAGTAGCAATCAGCCCCAGCATTTT.

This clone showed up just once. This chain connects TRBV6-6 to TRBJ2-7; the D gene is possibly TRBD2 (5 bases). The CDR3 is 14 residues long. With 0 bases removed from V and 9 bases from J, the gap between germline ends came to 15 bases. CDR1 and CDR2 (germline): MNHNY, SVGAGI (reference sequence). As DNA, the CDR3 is TGTGCCAGCAGTTACTCAGTTGAGGGCCACGGGCAGTACTTC. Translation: CASSYSVEGHGQYF.

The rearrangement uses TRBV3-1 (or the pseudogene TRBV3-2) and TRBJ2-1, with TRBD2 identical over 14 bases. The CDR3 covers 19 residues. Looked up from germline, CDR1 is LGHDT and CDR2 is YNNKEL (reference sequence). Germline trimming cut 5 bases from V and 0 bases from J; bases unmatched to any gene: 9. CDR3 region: CASSRGLAGGPSSYNEQFF. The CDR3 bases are TGTGCCAGCAGCAGAGGACTAGCGGGGGGCCCGAGCTCCTACAATGAGCAGTTCTTC.

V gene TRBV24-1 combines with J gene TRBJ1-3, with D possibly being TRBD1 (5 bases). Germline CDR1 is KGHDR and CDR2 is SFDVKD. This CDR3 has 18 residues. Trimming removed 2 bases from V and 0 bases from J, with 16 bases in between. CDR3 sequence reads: CATSDSKTATLSGNTIYF. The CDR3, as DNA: TGTGCCACCAGTGATTCCAAGACAGCTACCCTCTCTGGAAACACCATATATTTT.

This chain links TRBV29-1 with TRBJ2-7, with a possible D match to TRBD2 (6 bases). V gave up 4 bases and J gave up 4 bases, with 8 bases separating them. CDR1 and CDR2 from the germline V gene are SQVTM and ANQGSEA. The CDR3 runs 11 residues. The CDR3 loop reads CSVGEVYEQYF. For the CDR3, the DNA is TGCAGCGTTGGGGAGGTTTACGAGCAGTACTTC.

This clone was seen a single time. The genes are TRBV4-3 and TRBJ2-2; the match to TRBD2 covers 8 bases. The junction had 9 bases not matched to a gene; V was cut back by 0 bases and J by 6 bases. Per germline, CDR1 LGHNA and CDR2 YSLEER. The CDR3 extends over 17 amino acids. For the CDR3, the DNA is TGCGCCAGCAGCCAAGATAGCAGGACTAGCATTTCCGGGGAGCTGTTTTTT. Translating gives CASSQDSRTSISGELFF.

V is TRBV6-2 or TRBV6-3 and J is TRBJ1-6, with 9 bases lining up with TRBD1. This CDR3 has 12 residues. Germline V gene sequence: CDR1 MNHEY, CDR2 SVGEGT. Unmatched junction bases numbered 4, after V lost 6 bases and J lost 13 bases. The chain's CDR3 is CASSTGTGPLHF. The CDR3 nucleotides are TGTGCCAGCAGCACCGGGACAGGGCCCCTCCACTTT.

The CDR3 region is CASSTQRTGKYSYEQYF. The CDR3 DNA follows: TGTGCCAGTAGTACCCAACGGACGGGGAAATACTCCTACGAGCAGTACTTC. The rearrangement joins TRBV19 to TRBJ2-7, with D possibly being TRBD2 (5 bases). From germline, CDR1 is LNHDA and CDR2 SQIVND (reference sequence). Trimming took off 4 bases at V and 0 bases at J, with 19 bases between the two ends. This CDR3 region has 17 residues.

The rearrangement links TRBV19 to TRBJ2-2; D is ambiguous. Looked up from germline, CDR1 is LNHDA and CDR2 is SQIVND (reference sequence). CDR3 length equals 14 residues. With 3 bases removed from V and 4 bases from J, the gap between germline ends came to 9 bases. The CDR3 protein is CASSIDFLTGELFF. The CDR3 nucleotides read TGTGCCAGTAGTATCGACTTTCTCACCGGGGAGCTGTTTTTT. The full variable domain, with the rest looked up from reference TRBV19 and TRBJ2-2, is DGGITQSPKYLFRKEGQNVTLSCEQNLNHDAMYWYRQDPGQGLRLIYYSQIVNDFQKGDIAEGYSVSREKKESFPLTVTSAQKNPTAFYLCASSIDFLTGELFFGEGSRLTVL.

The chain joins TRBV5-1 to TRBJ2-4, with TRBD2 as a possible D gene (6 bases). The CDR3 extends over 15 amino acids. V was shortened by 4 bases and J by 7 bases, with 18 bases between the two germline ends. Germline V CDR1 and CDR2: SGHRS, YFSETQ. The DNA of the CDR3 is TGCGCCAGCAGCGCGGGACCCCCGTCGGGTAACATTCAGTACTTC. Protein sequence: CASSAGPPSGNIQYF. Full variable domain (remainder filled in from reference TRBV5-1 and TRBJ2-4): KAGVTQTPRYLIKTRGQQVTLSCSPISGHRSVSWYQQTPGQGLQFLFEYFSETQRNKGNFPGRFSGRQFSNSRSEMNVSTLELGDSALYLCASSAGPPSGNIQYFGAGTRLSVL.

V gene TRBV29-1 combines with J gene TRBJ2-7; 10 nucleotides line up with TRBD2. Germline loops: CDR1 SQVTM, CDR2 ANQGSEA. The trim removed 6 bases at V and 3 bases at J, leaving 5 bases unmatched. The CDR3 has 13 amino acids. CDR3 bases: TGCAGCGTCGACTCTAGCGGGAGCTACGAGCAGTACTTC. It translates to CSVDSSGSYEQYF.